These 3 T cell receptor beta chains share one sample of origin, sequenced in a study of T-cell memory formation after mild COVID-19. A single record per CDR3 protein comes from TCRdb applying MiXCR to the 5' RACE reads. The data show about 210,000 distinct CDR3 sequences, with over 9.5% seen just once and around 2.9% held by the top ten. The specimen sequenced was PBMCs or a T cell subset sorted from them (not recorded which). The source of these receptors is a young man who had mild COVID-19 (a few samples of this study predate the infection). Cell type and time point are not known.

This clonotype was picked up many times. The chain recombines TRBV7-8 with TRBJ2-3; D perhaps matches TRBD1 (6 bases). This CDR3 region has 13 residues. V was shortened by 10 bases and J by 5 bases, with 16 bases between the two germline ends. CDR1 is SGHVS and CDR2 is FQNEAQ in the germline V gene. CDR3 nucleotide sequence: TGTGCCACAGGGGACGGAGCAAGAGATACGCAGTATTTT. This translates into CATGDGARDTQYF.

This clonotype appeared a few times. The rearrangement joins TRBV29-1 to TRBJ1-2; no clear D. Between the trimmed V and J ends, which lost 3 bases and 0 bases, there was a span of 8 bases. CDR3 size: 13 residues. The germline gives CDR1 SQVTM, CDR2 ANQGSEA. For the CDR3, the DNA is TGCAGCGTTGACCCAGGAACTAACTATGGCTACACCTTC. It is translated as CSVDPGTNYGYTF.

This chain links TRBV28 with TRBJ2-7; D perhaps matches TRBD1 (7 bases). Trimming cost V 5 bases and J 2 bases, with 16 bases left between them. CDR3 length: 15 amino acids. CDR1 and CDR2 (germline): MDHEN, SYDVKM. The CDR3 region is CASSGQGEVTYEQYV. CDR3 in DNA: TGTGCCAGCAGTGGGCAGGGGGAGGTCACCTACGAGCAGTACGTC.